This T cell receptor (beta chain) was sequenced for a study of identical twins. This clonotype was seen ten or more times. Its target is unknown. Everyone who gave samples was a healthy Caucasian. The CDR3 length is 14 residues. Trimming removed 2 bases from V and 6 bases from J; junction bases left unmatched: 4. Germline CDR1 is DFQATT and CDR2 is SNEGSKA (reference sequence). Study-wide results and limits: The models systematically underestimated how much out-of-frame TCR alpha was shared in monozygotic twins. The conclusions drew on cross-sectional statistical analysis instead of tracking the same donors.

Each CDR3 protein is one row after TCRdb ran MiXCR on the 5' RACE reads. The table shows a few hundred thousand distinct CDR3 sequences, with around 15% occurring only once. This sample was also put to use in a study of yellow fever vaccine responses in identical twins.

The source of this sequence is a woman younger than 35 in good health. The chain couples TRBV20-1 to TRBJ2-2, with 9 positions matching TRBD1. Sample: CD4+ T cells sorted from blood. CDR3 nucleotide sequence: TGCAGTGCTAGAATACAGGGGGCGGCCGGGGAGCTGTTTTTT. It encodes CSARIQGAAGELFF.